These 19 T cell receptor beta chains originate from one sample sequenced in a study of T cells expressing NK-cell markers. TCRdb reprocessed the 5' RACE reads and keeps a single row for each CDR3 protein, giving no DNA. The clone table shows roughly 160,000 distinct CDR3 sequences, with the ten largest holding roughly 18%. The source material was blood T cells: a sorted CD56 or NKG2C T cell subset, CD4+ or CD8+ T cells, or bulk PBMC T cells (not recorded which). The receptor source for this set is a woman between 18 and 69 years old in good health.

This CDR3 is CASRGRGSTDTQYF. This chain connects TRBV9 to TRBJ2-3; TCRdb reports TRBD1, a call that lacks DNA to check it against. The CDR3 consists of 14 residues. Per the germline V gene, CDR1 is SGDLS and CDR2 is YYNGEE.

The rearrangement links TRBV18 to TRBJ2-7; lacking DNA, the TRBD2 call made by TCRdb goes unchecked. This CDR3 has 13 residues. Germline CDR1 reads KGHSH; CDR2 reads LQKENI. The CDR3 sequence: CASSPRRAGEQYF. Supplemented by reference TRBV18 and TRBJ2-7, the full variable domain reads NAGVMQNPRHLVRRRGQEARLRCSPMKGHSHVYWYRQLPEEGLKFMVYLQKENIIDESGMPKERFSAEFPKEGPSILRIQQVVRGDSAAYFCASSPRRAGEQYFGPGTRLTVT.

This chain links TRBV6-1 with TRBJ1-2. The CDR3 consists of 15 residues. The germline gives CDR1 MNHNS, CDR2 SASEGT. The CDR3 is CASRGSGGVDYGYTF.

The V and J genes are TRBV20-1 and TRBJ2-7; TCRdb reports TRBD1, a call that lacks DNA to check it against. The CDR3 is made up of 13 amino acids. The germline gives CDR1 DFQATT, CDR2 SNEGSKA (reference sequence). The CDR3 spells CSARQGVGREQYF.

This chain joins TRBV20-1 and TRBJ2-1; TCRdb's assignment of TRBD2 cannot be checked, as there is no DNA. The CDR3 totals 16 residues. Germline V gene sequence: CDR1 DFQATT, CDR2 SNEGSKA (reference sequence). The CDR3 sequence is CSARAGVIAPHNEQFF.

The chain has TRBV3-1 and TRBJ2-1; checking the TCRdb D call of TRBD2 is not possible without DNA. From germline, CDR1 is LGHDT and CDR2 YNNKEL (reference sequence). This CDR3 comprises 17 residues. The CDR3 here is CASSLTGTTYSYNEQFF.

The chain links TRBV12-3 or TRBV12-4 to TRBJ2-3; the TCRdb D gene call, TRBD1, has no DNA to confirm it. CDR3 length: 16 amino acids. The CDR3 loop is CASMLITGVRPDTQYF.

The rearrangement joins TRBV4-1 to TRBJ2-4; TCRdb reports TRBD2, a call that lacks DNA to check it against. CDR3 length equals 16 residues. The germline gives CDR1 MGHRA, CDR2 YSYEKL. CDR3 sequence: CASSHRGSSGKNIQYF.

The chain carries TRBV7-3 and TRBJ2-1; with no DNA, the TCRdb D assignment of TRBD1 cannot be verified. The CDR3 spans 15 residues. Germline-derived CDR1 and CDR2 are SGHTA and FQGTGA. CDR3 in amino acids: CASSRRGMDYNEQFF.

The rearrangement joins TRBV5-1 to TRBJ2-7. This CDR3 spans 13 amino acids. Germline V gene sequence: CDR1 SGHRS, CDR2 YFSETQ. CDR3 loop: CASSDGRFYEQYF. Complete variable domain (other parts from reference TRBV5-1 and TRBJ2-7): KAGVTQTPRYLIKTRGQQVTLSCSPISGHRSVSWYQQTPGQGLQFLFEYFSETQRNKGNFPGRFSGRQFSNSRSEMNVSTLELGDSALYLCASSDGRFYEQYFGPGTRLTVT.

The chain uses TRBV18 and TRBJ2-3. The CDR3 loop spans 14 amino acids. Germline CDR1 reads KGHSH; CDR2 reads LQKENI. This CDR3 reads CASSPTLGPDTQYF.

This chain connects TRBV20-1 to TRBJ1-5. The germline V gene encodes CDR1 DFQATT and CDR2 SNEGSKA (reference sequence). The CDR3 is made up of 11 amino acids. CDR3 sequence: CSARDFGPQHF.

CDR3 residues: CASSQDQGTSGNNEQFF. This chain uses TRBV3-1 with TRBJ2-1; TCRdb's D call of TRBD2 is untestable without DNA. Germline CDR1 and CDR2: LGHDT and YNNKEL (reference sequence). The CDR3 is 17 residues long.

The rearrangement links TRBV7-9 to TRBJ2-7; with no DNA, the TCRdb D assignment of TRBD2 cannot be verified. The CDR3 consists of 15 residues. Germline V gene lookup returns CDR1 SEHNR and CDR2 FQNEAQ (reference sequence). The CDR3 spells CASSPQLVAGNEQYF.

V is TRBV14 and J is TRBJ2-5. Per the germline V gene, CDR1 is SGHDN and CDR2 is FVKESK. The CDR3 has 14 residues. The CDR3 here is CASSQNWYQETQYF.

The chain recombines TRBV2 with TRBJ2-2; TCRdb calls TRBD1, which cannot be checked without DNA. The CDR3 has 16 residues. The germline CDR1 and CDR2 sequences are SNHLY and FYNNEI. This chain's CDR3 is CASSLLGGANTGELFF.

This chain's CDR3 is CASRRPGTTLDGQYF. This sequence joins TRBV5-1 and TRBJ2-7; checking the TCRdb D call of TRBD2 is not possible without DNA. Germline V gives CDR1 SGHRS, CDR2 YFSETQ. The CDR3 has 15 residues.

The rearrangement links TRBV2 to TRBJ2-7; TCRdb proposes TRBD1, but this gene call is untestable without DNA. Germline CDR1 and CDR2: SNHLY and FYNNEI. The CDR3 runs to 15 residues. The CDR3 loop is CASSELGDSPYEQYF.

CDR3 sequence reads: CSASVASGSGYEQYF. The chain is built from TRBV20-1 and TRBJ2-7; TCRdb returns TRBD2, unconfirmable since there is no DNA. The CDR3 has 15 residues. CDR1 is DFQATT and CDR2 is SNEGSKA in the germline V gene (reference sequence).